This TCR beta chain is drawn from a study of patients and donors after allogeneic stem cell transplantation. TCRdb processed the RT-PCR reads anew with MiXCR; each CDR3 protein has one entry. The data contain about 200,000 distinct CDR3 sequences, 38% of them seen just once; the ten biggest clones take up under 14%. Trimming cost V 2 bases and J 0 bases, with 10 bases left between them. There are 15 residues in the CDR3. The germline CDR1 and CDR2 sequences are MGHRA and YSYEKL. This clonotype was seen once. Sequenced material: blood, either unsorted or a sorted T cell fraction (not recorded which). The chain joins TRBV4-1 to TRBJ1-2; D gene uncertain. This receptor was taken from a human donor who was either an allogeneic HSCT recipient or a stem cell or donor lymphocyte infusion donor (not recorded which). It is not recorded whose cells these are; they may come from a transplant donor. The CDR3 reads CASSQHKASNYGYTF. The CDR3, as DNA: TGCGCCAGCAGCCAACACAAGGCCTCTAACTATGGCTACACCTTC.